This T cell receptor (beta chain) stems from a study of shared clonotypes between healthy human individuals. As for the study in general: Each donor contributed plates that comprised three CD4 naive, three CD4 memory, two CD8 naive and one CD8 memory.

A word on this clone: Its antigen is currently unknown.

Study-level points and caveats: Generation probabilities of non-shared clonotypes were lower (relative to those shared by all four donors). Clonotype sharing across donors was expected to vary with sequencing depth.

The input for sorted-subset replicate PCRs was approximately 210 ng DNA, 25,000 to 35,000 T cell genomes. The protocol was immunoSEQ multiplex PCR, while the TCRdb copy is restricted to in-frame clones and leaves out a portion. The data show roughly 660,000 clones, with 90% seen just once and less than 40% held by the top ten. V shed 0 bases and J shed 6 bases, with 8 bases lying between them. Germline CDR1 MNHEY, CDR2 SMNVEV (reference sequence). This CDR3 has 13 amino acids. This receptor was taken from a man between 18 and 35 years old in good health. Some clones in this sample may be carry-over from other donors' samples. The V gene is TRBV27, the J gene TRBJ1-1; no firm D call. Sequenced: memory CD8+ T cells from PBMCs. Subset specified: CD45RO+ cells pooled with CCR7-negative TemRA cells. CDR3 sequence reads: CASSLSGLSEAFF. The CDR3 region has the DNA TGTGCCAGCAGTTTATCGGGCCTCTCTGAAGCTTTCTTT.